This T cell receptor beta chain was identified during a study of shared clonotypes between healthy human individuals. The deep-level immunoSEQ assay was used. Produced via immunoSEQ multiplex PCR; TCRdb's table is partial and in-frame only. The table records hundreds of thousands of clones, 70% to 80% of them present only once. Notes on the study in general: Donors were few, which limited the genetic and exposure-history diversity represented.

Of note for this clone: Antigen: not known.

Germline CDR1 is SGHAT and CDR2 is FQNNGV. Trimming at V came to 3 bases and at J to 5 bases, leaving 7 bases not matched to a gene. The CDR3 contains 15 residues. Around 100 million PBMCs were counted before genomic DNA extraction. The sequenced material came from PBMCs. This clonotype was sampled from a middle-aged woman in good health. Some clones in this sample may be carry-over from other donors' samples. The chain links TRBV11-2 to TRBJ2-7; 10 positions match TRBD1. The CDR3 here is CASSFRDRGADEQYF. The CDR3 nucleotides read TGTGCCAGCAGCTTCCGGGACAGGGGTGCGGACGAGCAGTACTTC.